This T cell receptor beta chain derives from a study of Graves' ophthalmopathy and Graves' hyperthyroidism. The study's findings and limits: Most clonotypes expanded in thyroid above 0.001 frequency were present in blood too.

The V and J ends lost 1 base and 9 bases respectively, with 20 bases between them. The CDR3 extends over 15 amino acids. The germline gives CDR1 SGHRS, CDR2 YFSETQ. RNA transcripts were the source from which TCR beta CDR3 regions were amplified. First-round RT-PCR employed HTBI primers, with a second-round multiplex PCR after it. TCRdb recomputed calls from the multiplex PCR reads with MiXCR, one row per CDR3 protein. The sample holds 500,000 to 800,000 distinct CDR3 sequences, over 40% seen once. What supplied the PBMCs was about 10 ml of fresh peripheral blood. This clonotype was seen at least ten times. Its antigen is not identified.

The material sequenced was peripheral blood. The rearrangement uses TRBV5-1 and TRBJ2-7; D not certain. The TCR comes from an adult man with Graves' ophthalmopathy. CDR3 loop: CASSLSSGYRHGQYF. For the CDR3, the DNA is TGCGCCAGCAGCTTGAGTTCAGGTTACCGGCACGGGCAGTACTTC.